This section outlines one T cell receptor beta chain sequence together with its context. Its matching antigen is unknown. Data came from immunoSEQ multiplex PCR; TCRdb stores just in-frame clones and leaves some out. The sample lists over 100,000 clones, 90% to 95% occurring once. This CDR3 has 15 residues. Per the germline V gene, CDR1 is SEHNR and CDR2 is FQNEAQ (reference sequence). V lost 1 base and J lost 6; bases outside the gene matches: 5. The sample originates from a study of T cell responses to AZD1222 COVID-19 vaccine. Overall study results and limits: Mostly white British, mostly female donors; authors suggested clonal diversity may be underestimated.

This sequence originates from an adult in good health. The V gene is TRBV7-9, the J gene TRBJ2-3, with 9 bases fitting TRBD1. This material consisted of peripheral blood, taken on day 0 of AZD1222 vaccination. The CDR3 bases are TGTGCCAGCAGCTTAGGCCGGGACAGGGTTGATACGCAGTATTTT. The encoded protein is CASSLGRDRVDTQYF.